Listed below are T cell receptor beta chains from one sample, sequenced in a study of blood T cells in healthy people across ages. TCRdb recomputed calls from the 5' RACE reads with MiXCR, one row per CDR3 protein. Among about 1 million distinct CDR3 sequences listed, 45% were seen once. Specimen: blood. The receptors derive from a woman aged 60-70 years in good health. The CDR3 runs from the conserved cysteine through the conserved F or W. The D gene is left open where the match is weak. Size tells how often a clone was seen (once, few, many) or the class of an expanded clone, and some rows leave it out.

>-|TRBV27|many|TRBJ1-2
CASSFRGSYGYTF
TGTGCCAGCAGTTTTAGGGGGTCCTATGGCTACACCTTC
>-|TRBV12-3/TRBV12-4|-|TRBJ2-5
CASSSTGTVETQYF
TGTGCCAGCAGTTCGACCGGGACGGTAGAGACCCAGTACTTC
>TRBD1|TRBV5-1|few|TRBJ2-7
CASSLWQGQSSYEQYF
TGCGCCAGCAGCTTGTGGCAGGGACAGAGCTCCTACGAGCAGTACTTC
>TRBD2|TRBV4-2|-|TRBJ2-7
CASSQGTSGRVIVNEQYF
TGTGCCAGCAGCCAAGGGACTAGCGGGAGGGTAATTGTCAATGAGCAGTACTTC
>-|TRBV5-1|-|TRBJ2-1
CASSPATLVPNEQFF
TGCGCCAGCAGCCCAGCAACCTTAGTCCCCAATGAGCAGTTCTTC
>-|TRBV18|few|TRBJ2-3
CASSPVQRDTQYF
TGTGCCAGCTCACCAGTTCAGCGAGATACGCAGTATTTT
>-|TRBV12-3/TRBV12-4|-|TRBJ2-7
CASSFIDRPLYEQYF
TGTGCCAGCAGTTTTATTGACAGGCCCCTCTACGAGCAGTACTTC
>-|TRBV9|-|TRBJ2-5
CASSVSLADSGNEQYF
TGTGCCAGCAGCGTAAGTCTTGCAGATTCGGGGAATGAGCAGTACTTC
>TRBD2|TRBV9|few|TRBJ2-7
CASSDPLGAGGFPGLSEQYF
TGTGCCAGCAGCGACCCTCTTGGAGCGGGAGGGTTCCCAGGTCTCAGCGAGCAGTACTTC
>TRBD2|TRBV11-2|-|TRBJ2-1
CASSSRAGGPLPDEQFF
TGTGCCAGCAGCTCTCGAGCGGGAGGGCCCCTACCGGATGAGCAGTTCTTC
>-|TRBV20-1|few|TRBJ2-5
CSASPSGEETQYF
TGCAGTGCTAGCCCCTCCGGAGAAGAGACCCAGTACTTC
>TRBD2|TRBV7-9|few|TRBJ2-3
CASSFPKGGGSTDTQYF
TGTGCCAGCAGCTTCCCGAAAGGCGGGGGAAGCACAGATACGCAGTATTTT
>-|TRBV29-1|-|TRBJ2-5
CSVEWARGETQYF
TGCAGCGTTGAATGGGCTAGGGGGGAGACCCAGTACTTC
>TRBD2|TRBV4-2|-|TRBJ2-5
CASSQGLTSGRAIRVETQYF
TGTGCCAGCAGCCAAGGGCTGACTAGCGGGAGGGCTATCAGGGTAGAGACCCAGTACTTC
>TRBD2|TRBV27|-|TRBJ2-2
CASMGSGSPGELFF
TGTGCCAGCATGGGTAGCGGGAGTCCCGGGGAGCTGTTTTTT
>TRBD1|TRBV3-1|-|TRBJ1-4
CASSHAGTENEKLFF
TGTGCCAGCAGCCATGCCGGGACAGAAAATGAAAAACTGTTTTTT
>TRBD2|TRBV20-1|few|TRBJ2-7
CSAERAGLAEQYF
TGCAGTGCTGAACGGGCGGGACTAGCGGAGCAGTACTTC
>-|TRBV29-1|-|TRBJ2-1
CSVWGGLARGNEQFF
TGCAGCGTCTGGGGGGGGCTAGCGAGGGGCAATGAGCAGTTCTTC
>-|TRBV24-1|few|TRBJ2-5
CATSDWGSRGETQYF
TGTGCCACCAGTGATTGGGGGTCCCGAGGGGAGACCCAGTACTTC
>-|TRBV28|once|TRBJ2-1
CASSAGPHNEQFF
TGTGCCAGCAGTGCGGGACCTCACAATGAGCAGTTCTTC
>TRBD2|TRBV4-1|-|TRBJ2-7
CASSQASGRGNEQYF
TGCGCCAGCAGCCAAGCTTCCGGGAGGGGCAATGAGCAGTACTTC
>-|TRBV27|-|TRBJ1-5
CASSPGQPDQPQHF
TGTGCCAGCAGTCCCGGACAGCCCGATCAGCCCCAGCATTTT
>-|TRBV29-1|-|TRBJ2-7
CSVRSGTSLNEQYF
TGCAGCGTTCGGTCAGGAACATCCTTGAACGAGCAGTACTTC
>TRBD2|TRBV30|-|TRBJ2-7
CAWSVSGTSLYF
TGTGCCTGGAGTGTCTCAGGGACTAGCCTGTACTTC
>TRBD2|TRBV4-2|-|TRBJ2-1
CASSRTLAGGQDEQFF
TGTGCCAGCAGCCGCACACTAGCGGGGGGGCAGGATGAGCAGTTCTTC
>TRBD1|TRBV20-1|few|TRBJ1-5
CSAVDRAVGQPQHF
TGCAGTGCTGTGGACAGGGCGGTGGGTCAGCCCCAGCATTTT
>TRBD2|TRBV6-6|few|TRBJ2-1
CASSPRLAGGILNEQFF
TGTGCCAGCAGTCCTCGACTGGCGGGAGGTATTCTGAATGAGCAGTTCTTC
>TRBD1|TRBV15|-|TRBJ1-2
CATSREPGTGGMGYGYTF
TGTGCCACCAGCAGAGAGCCCGGGACAGGGGGGATGGGCTATGGCTACACCTTC
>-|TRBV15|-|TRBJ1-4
CATSRAMTATNEKLFF
TGTGCCACCAGCAGGGCGATGACGGCAACTAATGAAAAACTGTTTTTT
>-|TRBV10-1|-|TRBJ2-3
CASSEATHSTDTQYF
TGCGCCAGCAGTGAAGCCACCCATAGCACAGATACGCAGTATTTT
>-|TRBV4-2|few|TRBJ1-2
CASSQVGWDPDGYTF
TGTGCCAGCAGCCAAGTCGGGTGGGATCCGGATGGCTACACCTTC
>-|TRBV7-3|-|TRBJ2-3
CASSPGGTNTDTQYF
TGTGCCAGCAGCCCTGGAGGGACGAACACAGATACGCAGTATTTT
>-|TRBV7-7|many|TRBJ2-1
CASSSSAADPYNEQFF
TGTGCCAGCAGCTCTTCAGCGGCAGACCCTTACAATGAGCAGTTCTTC
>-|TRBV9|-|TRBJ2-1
CASSVVGQGYNEQFF
TGTGCCAGCAGCGTAGTAGGCCAGGGTTACAATGAGCAGTTCTTC
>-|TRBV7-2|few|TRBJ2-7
CASSFNDYEQYF
TGTGCCAGCAGCTTCAACGACTACGAGCAGTACTTC
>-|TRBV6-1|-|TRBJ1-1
CASKYMDTEAFF
TGTGCCAGCAAATATATGGACACTGAAGCTTTCTTT
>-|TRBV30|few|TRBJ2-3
CAWSPLGVGENTQYF
TGTGCCTGGAGTCCGCTCGGGGTGGGAGAAAATACGCAGTATTTT
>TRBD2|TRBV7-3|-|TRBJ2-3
CASSLRLAGGTDTQYF
TGTGCCAGCAGCTTAAGGCTAGCGGGAGGCACAGATACGCAGTATTTT
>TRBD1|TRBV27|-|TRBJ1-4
CASSPTGERTNEKLFF
TGTGCCAGCAGTCCAACAGGGGAGAGGACTAATGAAAAACTGTTTTTT
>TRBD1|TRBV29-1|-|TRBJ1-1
CSVGDRDGEAFF
TGCAGCGTTGGGGACAGGGACGGTGAAGCTTTCTTT
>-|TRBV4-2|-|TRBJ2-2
CASSQELADLGELFF
TGTGCCAGCAGCCAAGAATTAGCTGACCTCGGGGAGCTGTTTTTT
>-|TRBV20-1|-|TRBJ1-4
CSARVRSNEKLFF
TGCAGTGCTAGAGTACGGTCTAATGAAAAACTGTTTTTT
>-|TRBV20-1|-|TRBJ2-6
CSARVVTTGANVLTF
TGCAGTGCTAGAGTGGTAACAACAGGGGCCAACGTCCTGACTTTC
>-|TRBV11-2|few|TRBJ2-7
CASSSNRQAGYEQYF
TGTGCCAGCAGCTCTAACCGACAGGCGGGCTACGAGCAGTACTTC
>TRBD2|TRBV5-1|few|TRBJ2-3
CASSSPSGRGNTQYF
TGCGCCAGCAGCTCTCCTAGCGGGAGAGGAAATACGCAGTATTTT
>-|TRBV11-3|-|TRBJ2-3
CASSPGENTRYF
TGTGCCAGCAGCCCGGGGGAGAATACGCGGTATTTT
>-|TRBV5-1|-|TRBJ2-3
CASSLAPGADTQYF
TGCGCCAGCAGCTTGGCCCCAGGGGCAGATACGCAGTATTTT
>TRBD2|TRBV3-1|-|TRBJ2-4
CASSLRLAGGRVTSEQYF
TGTGCCAGCAGCCTACGACTAGCGGGAGGTAGGGTAACTAGTGAGCAGTACTTC
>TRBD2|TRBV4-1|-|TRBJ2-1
CASSQEWSSGGHEQFF
TGCGCCAGCAGCCAAGAGTGGTCTAGCGGGGGCCATGAGCAGTTCTTC
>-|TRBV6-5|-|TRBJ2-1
CASSYGGRYNEQFF
TGTGCCAGCAGTTACGGTGGTAGATACAATGAGCAGTTCTTC
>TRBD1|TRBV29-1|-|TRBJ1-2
CSVPPRGRNGYTF
TGCAGCGTCCCCCCCAGGGGGAGGAATGGCTACACCTTC
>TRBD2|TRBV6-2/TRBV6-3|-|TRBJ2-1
CASSNNIAGGRNEQFF
TGTGCCAGCTCGAACAACATTGCGGGAGGGCGCAATGAGCAGTTCTTC
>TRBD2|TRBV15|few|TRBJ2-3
CATSSGGRAVDTQYF
TGTGCCACCAGCAGCGGCGGGAGGGCCGTAGATACGCAGTATTTT
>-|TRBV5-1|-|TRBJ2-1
CANSLWGGEINEQFF
TGCGCCAACAGCTTGTGGGGCGGAGAAATCAATGAGCAGTTCTTC
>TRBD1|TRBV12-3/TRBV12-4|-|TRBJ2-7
CASSSKYRGNGEQYF
TGTGCCAGCAGCTCGAAGTACAGGGGGAACGGCGAGCAGTACTTC
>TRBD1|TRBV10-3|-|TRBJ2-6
CATIPTAGTGGNGANVLTF
TGTGCCACCATCCCAACAGCCGGGACAGGGGGGAATGGGGCCAACGTCCTGACTTTC
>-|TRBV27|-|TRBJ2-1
CASANDRDSYNEQFF
TGTGCCAGCGCCAACGACCGGGACTCTTACAATGAGCAGTTCTTC